This T cell receptor beta chain was sequenced for a study of CD4+ T cells in melanoma. Study-level results: A reported correlation linked neoantigen-specific CD4+ T cells to CD8+, macrophage and B cell function. Neoantigen-specific CD4+ T cells in melanoma reportedly had diverse differentiation states.

The method was immunoSEQ multiplex PCR; TCRdb's version includes in-frame clones alone and lacks a portion of them. The table shows fewer than 150,000 clones, with around 90% occurring only once. Germline trimming cut 6 bases from V and 0 bases from J; bases unmatched to any gene: 0. There are 13 residues in the CDR3. Germline CDR1 is SQVTM and CDR2 is ANQGSEA. With regard to this clone: Its specificity is not known.

The sequence came from a human donor with melanoma. The V call is TRBV29-1, the J call TRBJ1-5; TRBD1 matches 9 bases. The CDR3 loop reads CSVQGASNQPQHF. CDR3 in DNA: TGCAGCGTACAGGGGGCTAGCAATCAGCCCCAGCATTTT.